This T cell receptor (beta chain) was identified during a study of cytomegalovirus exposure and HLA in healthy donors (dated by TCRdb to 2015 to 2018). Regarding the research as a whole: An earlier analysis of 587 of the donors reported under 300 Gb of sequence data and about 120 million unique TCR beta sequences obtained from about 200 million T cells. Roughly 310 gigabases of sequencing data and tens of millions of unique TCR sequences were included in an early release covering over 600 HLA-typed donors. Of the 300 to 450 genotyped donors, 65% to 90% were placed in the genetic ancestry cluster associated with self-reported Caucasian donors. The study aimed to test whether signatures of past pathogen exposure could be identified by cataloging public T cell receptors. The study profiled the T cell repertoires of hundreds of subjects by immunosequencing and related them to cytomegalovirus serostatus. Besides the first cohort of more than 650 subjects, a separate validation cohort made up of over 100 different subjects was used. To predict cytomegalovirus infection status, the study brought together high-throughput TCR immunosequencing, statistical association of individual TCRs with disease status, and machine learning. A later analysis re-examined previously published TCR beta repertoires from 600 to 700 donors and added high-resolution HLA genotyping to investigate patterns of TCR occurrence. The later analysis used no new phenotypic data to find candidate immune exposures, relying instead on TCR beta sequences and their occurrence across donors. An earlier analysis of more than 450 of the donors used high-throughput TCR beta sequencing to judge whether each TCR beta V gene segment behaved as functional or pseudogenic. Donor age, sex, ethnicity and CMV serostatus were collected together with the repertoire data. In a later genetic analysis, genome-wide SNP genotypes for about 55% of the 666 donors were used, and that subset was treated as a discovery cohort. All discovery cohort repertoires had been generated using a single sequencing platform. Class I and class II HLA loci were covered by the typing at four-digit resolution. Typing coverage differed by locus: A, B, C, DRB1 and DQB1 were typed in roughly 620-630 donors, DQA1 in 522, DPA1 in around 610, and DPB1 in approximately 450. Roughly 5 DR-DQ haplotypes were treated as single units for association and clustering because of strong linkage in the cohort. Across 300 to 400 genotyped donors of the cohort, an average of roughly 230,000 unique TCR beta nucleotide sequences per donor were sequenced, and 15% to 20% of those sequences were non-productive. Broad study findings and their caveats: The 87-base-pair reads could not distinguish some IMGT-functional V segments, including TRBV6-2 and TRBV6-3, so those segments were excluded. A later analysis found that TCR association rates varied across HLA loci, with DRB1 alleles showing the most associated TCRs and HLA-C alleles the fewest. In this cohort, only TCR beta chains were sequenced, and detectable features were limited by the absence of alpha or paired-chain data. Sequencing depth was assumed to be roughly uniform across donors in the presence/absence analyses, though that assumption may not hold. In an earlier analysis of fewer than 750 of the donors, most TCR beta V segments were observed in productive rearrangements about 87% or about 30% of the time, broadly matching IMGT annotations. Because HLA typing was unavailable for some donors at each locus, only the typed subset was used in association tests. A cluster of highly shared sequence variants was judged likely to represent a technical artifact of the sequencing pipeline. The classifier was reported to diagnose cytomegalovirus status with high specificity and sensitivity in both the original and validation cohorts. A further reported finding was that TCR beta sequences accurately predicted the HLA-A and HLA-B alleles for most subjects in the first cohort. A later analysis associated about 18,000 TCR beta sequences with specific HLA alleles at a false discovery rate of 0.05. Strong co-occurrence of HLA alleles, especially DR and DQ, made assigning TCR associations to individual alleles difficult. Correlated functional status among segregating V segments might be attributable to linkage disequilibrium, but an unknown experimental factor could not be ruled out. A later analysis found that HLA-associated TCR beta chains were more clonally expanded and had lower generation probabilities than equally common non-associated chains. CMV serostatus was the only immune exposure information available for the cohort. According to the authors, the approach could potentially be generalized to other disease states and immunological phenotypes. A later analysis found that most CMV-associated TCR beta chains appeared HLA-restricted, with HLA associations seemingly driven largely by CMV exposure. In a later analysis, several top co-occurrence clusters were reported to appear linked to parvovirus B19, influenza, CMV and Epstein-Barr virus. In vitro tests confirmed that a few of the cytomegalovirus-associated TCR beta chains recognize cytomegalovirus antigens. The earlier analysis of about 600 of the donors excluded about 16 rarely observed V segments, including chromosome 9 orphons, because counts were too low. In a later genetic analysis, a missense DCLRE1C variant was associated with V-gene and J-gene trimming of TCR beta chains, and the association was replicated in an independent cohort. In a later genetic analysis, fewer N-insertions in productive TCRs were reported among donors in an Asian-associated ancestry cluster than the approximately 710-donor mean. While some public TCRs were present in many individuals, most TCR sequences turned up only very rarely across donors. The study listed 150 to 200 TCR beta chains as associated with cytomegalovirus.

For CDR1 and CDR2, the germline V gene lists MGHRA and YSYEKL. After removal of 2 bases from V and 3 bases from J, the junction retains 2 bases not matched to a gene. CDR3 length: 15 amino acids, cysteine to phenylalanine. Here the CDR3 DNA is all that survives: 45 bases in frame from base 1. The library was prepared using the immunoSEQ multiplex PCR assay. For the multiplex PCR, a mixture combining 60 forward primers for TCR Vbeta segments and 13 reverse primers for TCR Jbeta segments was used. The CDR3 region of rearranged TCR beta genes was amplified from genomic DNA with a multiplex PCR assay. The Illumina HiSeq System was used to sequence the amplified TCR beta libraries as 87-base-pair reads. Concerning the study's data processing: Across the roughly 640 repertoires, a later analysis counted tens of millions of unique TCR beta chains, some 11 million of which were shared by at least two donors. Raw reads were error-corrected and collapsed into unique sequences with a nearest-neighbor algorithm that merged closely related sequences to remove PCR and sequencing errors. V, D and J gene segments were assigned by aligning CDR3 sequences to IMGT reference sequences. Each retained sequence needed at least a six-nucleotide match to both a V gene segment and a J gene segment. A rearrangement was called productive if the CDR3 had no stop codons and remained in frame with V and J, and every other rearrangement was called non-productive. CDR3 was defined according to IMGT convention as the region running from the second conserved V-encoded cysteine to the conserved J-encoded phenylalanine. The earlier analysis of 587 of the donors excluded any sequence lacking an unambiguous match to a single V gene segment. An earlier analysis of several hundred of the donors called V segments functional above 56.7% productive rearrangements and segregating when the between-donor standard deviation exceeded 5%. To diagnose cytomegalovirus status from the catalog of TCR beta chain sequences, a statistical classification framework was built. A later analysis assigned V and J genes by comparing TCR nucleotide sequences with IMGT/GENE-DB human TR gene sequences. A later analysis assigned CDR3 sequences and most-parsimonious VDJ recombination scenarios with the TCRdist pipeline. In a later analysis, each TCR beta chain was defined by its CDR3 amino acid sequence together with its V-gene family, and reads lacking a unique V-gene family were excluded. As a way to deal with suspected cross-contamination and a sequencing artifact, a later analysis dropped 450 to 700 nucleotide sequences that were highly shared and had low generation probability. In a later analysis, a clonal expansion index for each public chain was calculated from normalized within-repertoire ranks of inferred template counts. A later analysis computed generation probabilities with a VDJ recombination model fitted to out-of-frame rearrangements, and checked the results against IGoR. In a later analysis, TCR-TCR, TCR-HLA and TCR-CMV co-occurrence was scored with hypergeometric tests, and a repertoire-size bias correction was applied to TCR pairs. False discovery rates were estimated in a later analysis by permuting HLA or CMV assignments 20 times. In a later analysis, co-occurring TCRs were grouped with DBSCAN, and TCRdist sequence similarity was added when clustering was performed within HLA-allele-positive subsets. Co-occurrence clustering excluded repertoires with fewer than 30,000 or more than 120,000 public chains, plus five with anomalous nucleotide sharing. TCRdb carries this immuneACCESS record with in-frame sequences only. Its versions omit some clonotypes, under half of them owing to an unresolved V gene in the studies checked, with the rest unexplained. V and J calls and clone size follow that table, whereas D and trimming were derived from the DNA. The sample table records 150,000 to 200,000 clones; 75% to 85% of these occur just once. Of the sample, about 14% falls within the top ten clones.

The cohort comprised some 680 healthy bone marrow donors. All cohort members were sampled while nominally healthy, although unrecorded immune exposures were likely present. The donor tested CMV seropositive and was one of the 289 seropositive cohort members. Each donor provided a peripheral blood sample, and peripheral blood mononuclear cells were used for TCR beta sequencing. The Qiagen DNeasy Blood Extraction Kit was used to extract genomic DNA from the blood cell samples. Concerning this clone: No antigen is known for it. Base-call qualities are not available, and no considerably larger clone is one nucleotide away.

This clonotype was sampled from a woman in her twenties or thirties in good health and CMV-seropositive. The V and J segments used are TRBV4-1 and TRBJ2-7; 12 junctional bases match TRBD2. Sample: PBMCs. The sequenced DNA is TGCGCCAGCAGCCAACCGACTAGCGGGAGCTACGAGCAGTACTTC. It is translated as CASSQPTSGSYEQYF.